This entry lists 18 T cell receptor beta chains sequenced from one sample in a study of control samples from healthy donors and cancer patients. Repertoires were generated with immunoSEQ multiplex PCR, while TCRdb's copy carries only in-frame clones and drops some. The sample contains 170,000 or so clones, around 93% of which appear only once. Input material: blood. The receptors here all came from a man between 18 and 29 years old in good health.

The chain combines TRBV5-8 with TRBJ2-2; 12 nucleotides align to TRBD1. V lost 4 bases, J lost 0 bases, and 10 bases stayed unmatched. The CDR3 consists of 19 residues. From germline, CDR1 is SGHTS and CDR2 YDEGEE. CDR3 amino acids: CASSPEPGQGASNTGELFF. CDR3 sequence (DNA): TGTGCCAGCAGCCCTGAGCCGGGACAGGGGGCGTCGAACACCGGGGAGCTGTTTTTT.

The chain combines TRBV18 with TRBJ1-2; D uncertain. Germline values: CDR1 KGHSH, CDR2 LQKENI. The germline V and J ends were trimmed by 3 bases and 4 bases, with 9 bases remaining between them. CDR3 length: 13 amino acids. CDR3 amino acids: CASSPEEIYGYTF. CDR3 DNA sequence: TGTGCCAGCTCACCGGAGGAGATCTATGGCTACACCTTC.

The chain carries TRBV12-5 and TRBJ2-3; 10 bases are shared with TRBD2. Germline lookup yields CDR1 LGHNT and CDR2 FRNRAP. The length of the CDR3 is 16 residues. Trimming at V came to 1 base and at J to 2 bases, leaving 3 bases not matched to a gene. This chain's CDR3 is CASGLAGTSATDTQYF. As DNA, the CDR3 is TGTGCTAGTGGTTTGGCCGGGACTAGCGCCACAGATACGCAGTATTTT.

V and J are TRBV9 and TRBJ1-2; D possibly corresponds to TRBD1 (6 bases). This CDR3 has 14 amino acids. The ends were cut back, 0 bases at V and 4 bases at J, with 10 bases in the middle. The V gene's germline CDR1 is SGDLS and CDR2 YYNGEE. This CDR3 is CASSVGGGPYGYTF. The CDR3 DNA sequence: TGTGCCAGCAGCGTAGGCGGGGGGCCCTATGGCTACACCTTC. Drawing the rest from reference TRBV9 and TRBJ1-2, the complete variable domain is DSGVTQTPKHLITATGQRVTLRCSPRSGDLSVYWYQQSLDQGLQFLIQYYNGEERAKGNILERFSAQQFPDLHSELNLSSLELGDSALYFCASSVGGGPYGYTFGSGTRLTVV.

The CDR3 coding sequence is TGTGCCAGCAGCCTCGACGGCGCCGGGAACTATGGCTACACCTTC. The encoded protein is CASSLDGAGNYGYTF. This rearrangement joins TRBV5-8 to TRBJ1-2; D is unclear. The germline V gene has CDR1 SGHTS and CDR2 YDEGEE. There are 15 residues in the CDR3. The V and J ends lost 4 bases and 2 bases respectively, with 15 bases between them.

DNA for the CDR3: TGTGCCAGCAGCGCGTCTAGCGATGGGGCCAACGTCCTGACTTTC. This codes for CASSASSDGANVLTF. The V gene is TRBV9, the J gene TRBJ2-6, with D perhaps matching TRBD2 (6 bases). Germline loops: CDR1 SGDLS, CDR2 YYNGEE. The CDR3 loop spans 15 amino acids. Trimming stripped 3 bases from V and 3 bases from J, with 10 bases between.

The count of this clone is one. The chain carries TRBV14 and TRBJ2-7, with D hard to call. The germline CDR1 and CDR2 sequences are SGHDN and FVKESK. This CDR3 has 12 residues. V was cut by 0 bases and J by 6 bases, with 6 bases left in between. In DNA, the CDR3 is TGTGCCAGCAGCCAAGAATACAGCGAGCAGTACTTC. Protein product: CASSQEYSEQYF.

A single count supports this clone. In DNA, the CDR3 is TGTGCCAGCAGCCAAGAGGTCGGGAGGGTTCGGGACATTCAGTACTTC. It yields the protein CASSQEVGRVRDIQYF. The chain is built from TRBV3-1 (or the pseudogene TRBV3-2) and TRBJ2-4; TRBD2 matches at 8 bases. V shed 0 bases and J 8 bases; nucleotides not matched to a gene: 9. The CDR3 runs to 16 residues. Looked up from germline, CDR1 is LGHDT and CDR2 is YNNKEL (reference sequence).

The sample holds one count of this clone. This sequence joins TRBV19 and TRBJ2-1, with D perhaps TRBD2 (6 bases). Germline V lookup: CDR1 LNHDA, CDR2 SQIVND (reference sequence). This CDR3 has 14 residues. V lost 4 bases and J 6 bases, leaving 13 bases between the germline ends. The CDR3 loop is CASSSGALINEQFF. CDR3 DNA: TGTGCCAGTAGTAGCGGGGCGCTAATCAATGAGCAGTTCTTC.

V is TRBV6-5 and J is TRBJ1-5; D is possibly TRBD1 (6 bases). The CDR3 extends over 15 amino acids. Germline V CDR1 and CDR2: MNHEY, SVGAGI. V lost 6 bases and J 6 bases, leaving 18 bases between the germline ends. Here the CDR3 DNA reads TGTGCCAGCAGGGGGGCGGGGGAAGGGAGTCAGCCCCAGCATTTT. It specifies CASRGAGEGSQPQHF.

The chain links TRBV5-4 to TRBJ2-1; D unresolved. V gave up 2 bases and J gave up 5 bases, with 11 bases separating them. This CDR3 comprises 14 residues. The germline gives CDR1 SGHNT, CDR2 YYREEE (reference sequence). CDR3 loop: CASSFQKRHNEQFF. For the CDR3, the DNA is TGTGCCAGCAGCTTCCAGAAGAGACACAATGAGCAGTTCTTC.

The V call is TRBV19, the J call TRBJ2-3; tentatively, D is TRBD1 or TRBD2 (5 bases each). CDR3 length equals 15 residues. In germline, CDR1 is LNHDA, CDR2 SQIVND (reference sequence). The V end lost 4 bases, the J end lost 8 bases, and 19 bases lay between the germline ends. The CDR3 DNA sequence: TGTGCCAGTAGTAGAAGCCTAGGGGACGGAGCTACGCAGTATTTT. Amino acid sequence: CASSRSLGDGATQYF.

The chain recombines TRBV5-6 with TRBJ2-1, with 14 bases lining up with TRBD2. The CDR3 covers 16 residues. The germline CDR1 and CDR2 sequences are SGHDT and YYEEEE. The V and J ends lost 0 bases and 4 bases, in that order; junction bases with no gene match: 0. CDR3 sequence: CASSLGLAGGYNEQFF. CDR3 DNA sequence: TGTGCCAGCAGCTTGGGACTAGCGGGGGGGTACAATGAGCAGTTCTTC.

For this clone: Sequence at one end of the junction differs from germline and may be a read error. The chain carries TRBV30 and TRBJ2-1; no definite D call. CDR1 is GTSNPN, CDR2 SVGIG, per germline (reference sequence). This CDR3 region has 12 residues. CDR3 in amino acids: CAWSVTRQWTVF. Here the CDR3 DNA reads TGTGCCTGGAGTGTAACCCGCCAGTGGACGGTCTTC.

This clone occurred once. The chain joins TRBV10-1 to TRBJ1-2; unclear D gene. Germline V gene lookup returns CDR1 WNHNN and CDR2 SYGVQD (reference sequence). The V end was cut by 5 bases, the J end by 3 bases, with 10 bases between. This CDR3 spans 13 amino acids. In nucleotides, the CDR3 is TGCGCCAGCAGTCCGCAAAGGGACTATGGCTACACCTTC. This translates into CASSPQRDYGYTF.

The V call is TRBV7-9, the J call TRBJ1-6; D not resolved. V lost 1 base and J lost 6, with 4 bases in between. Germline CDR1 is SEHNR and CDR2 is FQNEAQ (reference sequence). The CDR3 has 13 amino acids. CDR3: CASSLESNSPLHF. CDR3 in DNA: TGTGCCAGCAGCTTAGAGAGTAATTCACCCCTCCACTTT.

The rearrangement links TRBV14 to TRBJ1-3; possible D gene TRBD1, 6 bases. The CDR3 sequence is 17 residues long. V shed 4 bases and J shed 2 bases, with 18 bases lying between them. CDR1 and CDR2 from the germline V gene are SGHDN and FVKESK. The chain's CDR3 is CASSLQAGGKAGNTIYF. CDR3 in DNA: TGTGCCAGCAGCCTTCAGGCGGGGGGCAAGGCTGGAAACACCATATATTTT. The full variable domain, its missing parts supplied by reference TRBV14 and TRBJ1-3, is EAGVTQFPSHSVIEKGQTVTLRCDPISGHDNLYWYRRVMGKEIKFLLHFVKESKQDESGMPNNRFLAERTGGTYSTLKVQPAELEDSGVYFCASSLQAGGKAGNTIYFGEGSWLTVV.

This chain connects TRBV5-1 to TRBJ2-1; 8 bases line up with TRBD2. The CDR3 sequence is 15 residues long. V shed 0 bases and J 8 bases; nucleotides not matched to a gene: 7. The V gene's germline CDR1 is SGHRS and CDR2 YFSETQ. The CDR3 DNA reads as TGCGCCAGCAGCTTGGCACCGGGGGGGAATGATGAGCAGTTCTTC. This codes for CASSLAPGGNDEQFF. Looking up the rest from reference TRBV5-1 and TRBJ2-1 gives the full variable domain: KAGVTQTPRYLIKTRGQQVTLSCSPISGHRSVSWYQQTPGQGLQFLFEYFSETQRNKGNFPGRFSGRQFSNSRSEMNVSTLELGDSALYLCASSLAPGGNDEQFFGPGTRLTVL.